This T cell receptor (beta chain) was profiled in a study of tumor and adjacent non-tumor tissue in lung cancer. Study summary: Millions of productive TCRbeta reads were obtained per sample on average.

This CDR3 spans 17 amino acids. Germline loops: CDR1 SGHVS, CDR2 FQNEAQ. The V end lost 5 bases, the J end lost 0 bases, and 17 bases lay between the germline ends. The template was RNA from unsorted bulk tissue. The normal lung tissue was taken more than 3 cm from the tumor edge. Chemotherapy-naive patients with new lung cancer underwent thoracic surgery in China, August–late 2014. In the case of this clonotype: A single base separates this from a much larger clone, so it may be a read error.

Three rounds of nested PCR, following a modified ARM-PCR protocol, produced the TCRbeta library. TCRdb processed the multiplex PCR reads anew with MiXCR; each CDR3 protein has one entry. Here the sample spans almost 75,000 distinct CDR3 sequences, less than 75% being singletons. The chain carries TRBV7-8 and TRBJ2-1, with D possibly being TRBD2 (5 bases). The sequence came from a woman in her 50s with non-small cell lung cancer. The sample taken for sequencing was distant non-tumor lung tissue. CDR3 coding DNA: TGTGCCAGCAGCCCCCTAGAGGGAGTGATCTCCTACAATGAGCAGTTCTTC. Translation gives CASSPLEGVISYNEQFF.